Shown below are 10 T cell receptor beta chains from a single sample sequenced in a study of blood T cell repertoires in COVID-19. Libraries were prepared by immunoSEQ multiplex PCR; TCRdb keeps only in-frame clonotypes and omits some of them. The sample records some 70,000 clones, around 86% being singletons. Sequenced sample: peripheral blood. The source of these receptors is a man in his fifties with active COVID-19.

This chain connects TRBV9 to TRBJ1-2, with TRBD1 as a possible D gene (6 bases). The germline V and J ends were trimmed by 3 bases and 2 bases, with 14 bases remaining between them. CDR1 is SGDLS and CDR2 is YYNGEE in the germline V gene. This CDR3 region has 15 residues. The CDR3 loop reads CASSAGTRRNYGYTF. The CDR3 coding sequence is TGTGCCAGCAGCGCCGGGACAAGAAGGAACTATGGCTACACCTTC.

The chain employs TRBV7-2 and TRBJ1-1; D is undetermined. Germline V lookup: CDR1 SGHTA, CDR2 FQGNSA. There are 14 residues in the CDR3. Trimming took 1 base from V and 7 from J, leaving 13 bases between them. In DNA form, the CDR3 reads TGTGCCAGCAGCTTAGGTTTGCTGGGCAGTGAAGCTTTCTTT. Encoded protein: CASSLGLLGSEAFF.

The CDR3 protein is CASRQREVTDTQYF. As DNA, the CDR3 is TGTGCCAGCAGGCAGCGGGAGGTGACAGATACGCAGTATTTT. The chain joins TRBV7-8 to TRBJ2-3; 9 bases map to TRBD2. This CDR3 is 14 amino acids long. The V gene end was trimmed by 6 bases and the J gene end by 3 bases; junction bases not matched to a gene: 4. Germline CDR1 and CDR2: SGHVS and FQNEAQ. The full variable domain, in which reference TRBV7-8 and TRBJ2-3 provide the parts outside the CDR3, is GAGVSQSPRYKVAKRGQDVALRCDPISGHVSLFWYQQALGQGPEFLTYFQNEAQLDKSGLPSDRFFAERPEGSVSTLKIQRTQQEDSAVYLCASRQREVTDTQYFGPGTRLTVL.

This rearrangement joins TRBV5-1 to TRBJ1-4; D not resolved. The CDR3 totals 14 residues. Germline CDR1 is SGHRS and CDR2 is YFSETQ. V was clipped by 3 bases and J by 8 bases, with 14 bases between them. As DNA, the CDR3 is TGCGCCAGCAGCTCCCGGGGAGTCGAAGAAAAACTGTTTTTT. It codes for CASSSRGVEEKLFF. The full variable domain, rest sourced from reference TRBV5-1 and TRBJ1-4, is KAGVTQTPRYLIKTRGQQVTLSCSPISGHRSVSWYQQTPGQGLQFLFEYFSETQRNKGNFPGRFSGRQFSNSRSEMNVSTLELGDSALYLCASSSRGVEEKLFFGSGTQLSVL.

Only one count was recorded for this clone. CDR3 sequence reads: CASSEAYNEQFF. The CDR3 DNA follows: TGTGCCAGCAGCGAGGCCTACAATGAGCAGTTCTTC. The V gene is TRBV7-2, the J gene TRBJ2-1; no definite D call. V was shortened by 5 bases and J by 2 bases, with 4 bases between the two germline ends. The CDR3 length is 12 residues. CDR1 and CDR2 from the germline V gene are SGHTA and FQGNSA.

This clone was seen just once. The genes are TRBV4-1 and TRBJ1-2, with 10 bases lining up with TRBD1. Germline CDR1 and CDR2: MGHRA and YSYEKL. The junction had 8 bases not matched to a gene; V was cut back by 6 bases and J by 4 bases. This CDR3 is 15 amino acids long. CDR3 protein: CASRFWTGGGYGYTF. The CDR3 DNA is TGCGCCAGCAGGTTCTGGACAGGGGGGGGCTATGGCTACACCTTC.

The genes are TRBV2 and TRBJ2-2, with D possibly matching TRBD1 (6 bases). This CDR3 region has 15 residues. Between the trimmed V and J ends, which lost 1 base and 3 bases, there was a span of 9 bases. Germline V gene data show CDR1 as SNHLY and CDR2 as FYNNEI. This CDR3 is CASSEVTGYTGELFF. CDR3 bases: TGTGCCAGCAGTGAAGTAACAGGGTACACCGGGGAGCTGTTTTTT.

This rearrangement joins TRBV19 to TRBJ2-1; TRBD2 agrees at 7 bases. Germline assignment: CDR1 LNHDA and CDR2 SQIVND (reference sequence). The ends lost 5 bases at V and 6 bases at J; junction bases unmatched: 13. The CDR3 sequence is 16 residues long. Here the CDR3 reads CASSPVGSGGGNEQFF. CDR3 coding DNA: TGTGCCAGTAGTCCGGTGGGGTCGGGGGGAGGCAATGAGCAGTTCTTC.

V and J are TRBV2 and TRBJ2-5; D remains ambiguous. Trimming removed 3 bases from V and 0 bases from J, with 8 bases in between. Looked up from germline, CDR1 is SNHLY and CDR2 is FYNNEI. The CDR3 is 14 residues long. CDR3 loop: CASSDVRYQETQYF. CDR3 DNA: TGTGCCAGCAGTGATGTCCGGTACCAAGAGACCCAGTACTTC.

As concerns this clone: Sequence at one end of the junction differs from germline and may be a read error. The J gene is TRBJ2-4, the V gene TRBV9, with a possible D match to TRBD1 (5 bases). The length of the CDR3 is 9 residues. Germline V gene sequence: CDR1 SGDLS, CDR2 YYNGEE. DNA of the CDR3: TGTGCCAGCATGTCTCCAGGGCACTTC. Translating gives CASMSPGHF.